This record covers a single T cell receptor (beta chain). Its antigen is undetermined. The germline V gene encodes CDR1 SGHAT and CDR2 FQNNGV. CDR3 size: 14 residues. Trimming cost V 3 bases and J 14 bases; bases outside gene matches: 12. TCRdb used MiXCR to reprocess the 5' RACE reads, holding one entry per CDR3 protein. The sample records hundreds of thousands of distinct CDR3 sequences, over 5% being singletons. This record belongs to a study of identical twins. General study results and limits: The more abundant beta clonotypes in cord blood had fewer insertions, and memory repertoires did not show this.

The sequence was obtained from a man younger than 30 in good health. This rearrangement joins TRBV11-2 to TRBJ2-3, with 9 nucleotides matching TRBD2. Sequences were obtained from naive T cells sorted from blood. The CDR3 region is CASSFDLLAGQGYF. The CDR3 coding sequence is TGTGCCAGCAGCTTCGACTTACTAGCGGGCCAGGGGTATTTT.